This T cell receptor beta chain was sequenced during a study of T cell responses to AZD1222 COVID-19 vaccine. Whole-study findings and limits: Distributed over spike, vaccine-associated CD4 TCRs predominated at 160-218 and 743-854. None of the repertoires were sampled until the peak T cell response had passed.

In the case of this clone: Its antigen is not known.

Profiled with immunoSEQ multiplex PCR; TCRdb holds only in-frame clones, not every one. The sample carries around 180,000 clones, 80% to 90% recorded once. The CDR3 is 16 residues long. Germline V CDR1 and CDR2: LNHDA, SQIVND (reference sequence). V was pared by 1 base and J by 2 bases, with 5 bases of the junction left unmatched. This sample comprised peripheral blood, obtained on day 0 of MenACWY control vaccination. The receptor comes from an adult in good health. The V and J genes are TRBV19 and TRBJ2-1; 7 nucleotides agree with TRBD1. CDR3 nucleotide sequence: TGTGCCAGTAGTATAGCGAAGGACAGGCCCTACAATGAGCAGTTCTTC. Residues: CASSIAKDRPYNEQFF.